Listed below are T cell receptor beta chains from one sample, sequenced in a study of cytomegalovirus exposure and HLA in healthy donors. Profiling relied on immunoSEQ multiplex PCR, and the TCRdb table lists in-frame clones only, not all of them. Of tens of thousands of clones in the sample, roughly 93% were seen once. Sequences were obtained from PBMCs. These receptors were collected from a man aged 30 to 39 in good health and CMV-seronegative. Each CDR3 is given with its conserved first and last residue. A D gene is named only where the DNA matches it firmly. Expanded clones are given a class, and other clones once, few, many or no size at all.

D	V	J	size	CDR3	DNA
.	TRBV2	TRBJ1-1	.	CASSVGPLFEAFF	TGTGCCAGCAGTGTGGGGCCGCTGTTTGAAGCTTTCTTT
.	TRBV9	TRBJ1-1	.	CASSVATANTEAFF	TGTGCCAGCAGCGTAGCTACAGCGAACACTGAAGCTTTCTTT
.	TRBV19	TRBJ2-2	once	CASSSPDRHTGELFF	TGTGCCAGTAGTTCCCCGGACAGACACACCGGGGAGCTGTTTTTT
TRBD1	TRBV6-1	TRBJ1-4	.	CASSETGQGARTNEKLFF	TGTGCCAGCAGTGAAACGGGACAGGGGGCGAGGACTAATGAAAAACTGTTTTTT
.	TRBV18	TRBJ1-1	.	CASSPPVQVRNTEAFF	TGTGCCAGCTCACCACCAGTGCAGGTACGGAACACTGAAGCTTTCTTT
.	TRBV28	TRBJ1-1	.	CASSSPDRQNTEAFF	TGTGCCAGCAGTTCACCAGACAGACAGAACACTGAAGCTTTCTTT
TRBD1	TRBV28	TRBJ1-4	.	CAIRTGVNEKLFF	TGTGCCATACGGACAGGGGTGAATGAAAAACTGTTTTTT
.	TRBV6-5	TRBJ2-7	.	CASSFTGDDEQYF	TGTGCCAGCAGTTTCACAGGTGATGACGAGCAGTACTTC
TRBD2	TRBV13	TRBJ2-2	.	CASSLDVAGNTGELFF	TGTGCCAGCAGCTTAGATGTAGCGGGGAACACCGGGGAGCTGTTTTTT
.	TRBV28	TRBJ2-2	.	CASSSSWGENAGELFF	TGTGCCAGCAGTTCCTCGTGGGGGGAGAACGCCGGGGAGCTGTTTTTT
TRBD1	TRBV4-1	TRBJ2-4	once	CASSPHKEGARAKNIQYF	TGCGCCAGCAGCCCACATAAAGAGGGGGCGCGGGCCAAAAACATTCAGTACTTC